The entry that follows covers one T cell receptor beta chain sequence. Its recognized antigen is unknown. Base qualities are not at hand, and no much larger clone is one base apart. These data come from a study of CD8+ T cells in alopecia areata (dated by TCRdb to the late 2010s). Turning to the overall study: Treated patients were enrolled in an open-label pilot trial of oral tofacitinib at 5 to 10 mg twice daily for moderate-to-severe alopecia areata. Scalp clonality was compared across normal scalp (n=4), patchy alopecia areata scalp (n=8), and alopecia totalis/universalis scalp (n=8). TCRbeta CDR3 regions were amplified by immunoSEQ multiplex PCR with 35 Vbeta forward and 13 Jbeta reverse primers. On the human side, TCRbeta sequencing was run on scalp tissue and on sorted CD4+ and CD8+ peripheral blood T cells from healthy controls and from alopecia areata patients with either patchy or totalis/universalis disease. For the treated patients, the SALT score, which quantifies what percentage of scalp surface area is affected, served as the measure of disease severity. RNA was obtained with the PAXgene miRNA kit for fixed scalp, the miRNeasy kit for PBMCs, and the RNeasy kit for mouse skin. Tofacitinib-treated patients had biopsies at baseline and at 4 and 24 weeks of treatment, with a later scalp biopsy in several patients. The study used high-throughput TCRbeta sequencing to examine T cell clonal expansion in alopecia areata, in both the C3H/HeJ mouse model and human patients. Tofacitinib was given for 6 to 18 months, followed by 6 months of follow-up off drug to assess delayed response and recurrence. Paper-wide results and their limitations: Because the treated cohort was small and included a single nonresponder, larger studies are needed to assess links between baseline CD8+ expansion and response. Tofacitinib significantly lowered scalp clonality and the number of expanded CD8+ clones among the top 100 scalp clones. Unlike mouse skin, where gammadelta T cells dominate, normal human skin contains resident alphabeta T cells that get sequenced too, which complicates analysis of the scalp TCR repertoire. Many expanded lesional clones persisted in scalp and blood during tofacitinib treatment, which may partly explain relapse after stopping treatment. TCR sequences shared between patients were less clear than in mice, possibly partly because of HLA diversity in the patient population. Compared with normal scalp, lesional scalp had higher clonality and more expanded CD8+ clones, particularly in alopecia totalis/universalis, a pattern that suggests antigenic drive.

The time point label for this specimen denotes: 4 weeks on oral tofacitinib. The treatment or condition label on this specimen signifies: oral pan-JAK inhibitor, 5-10 mg twice daily. Lesional scalp punch biopsies and peripheral blood were obtained from alopecia areata patients. After PBMCs were isolated by density centrifugation and stained for CD3, CD4 and CD8, a FACSAria was used to sort CD4+ and CD8+ T cells. The library relied on the immunoSEQ multiplex PCR assay. For TCR sequencing, RNA was extracted from every sample and reverse transcribed into cDNA to serve as template. First-strand cDNA was synthesized with SuperScript III using a 2:1 mix of oligo-dT and random hexamers. A synthetic immune receptor repertoire was used to measure amplification bias, and any remaining bias was corrected computationally. On the authors' methods: Raw reads were preprocessed to remove errors, and CDR3 was defined by IMGT conventions from the conserved cysteine to phenylalanine. Clonality was computed by normalizing Shannon entropy by log2 of the number of productive unique TCRs and subtracting the result from 1. Whether scalp clones were CD4 or CD8 was inferred by matching scalp TCRbeta sequences against CD4 and CD8 repertoires sorted from blood. Entries here come from immuneACCESS through TCRdb and include only in-frame sequences with V and J called. Some clones fail to appear in such tables; in the studies checked, an unresolved V gene covers under half of the shortfall, and the cause of the remainder is unknown. V and J calls and clone size follow that table, whereas D and trimming were derived from the DNA. The sample table records 95,000 to 100,000 clones; 60% to 75% of these occur just once. Clones ranked in the top ten supply 15% to 18% of the sample.

Material: CD8+ T cells sorted from blood, obtained at week 4, from a patient treated with tofacitinib. The TCR originated in a human donor with alopecia areata.

The DNA sequence is TGCGCCAGCAGCCCCCGGGGACGACCCCAGACCGATGGCTACACCTTC. Its protein is CASSPRGRPQTDGYTF. The chain uses TRBV4-1 and TRBJ1-2; the D region possibly corresponds to TRBD1 (5 bases align). CDR1 and CDR2, looked up from the germline V gene, are MGHRA and YSYEKL. From its cysteine to its phenylalanine, the CDR3 spans 16 amino acids. Here the CDR3 DNA is all that survives: 48 bases in frame from base 1. V is clipped by 4 bases and J by 6 bases, and the sequence between their germline boundaries is 21 bases long.